Included here is one T cell receptor beta chain sequence, with context. Its antigen is currently not known. Per-base quality was not reported, and no clone a single base away is much larger than it. The donors were some 39 Caucasian individuals from Russia, aged about 6 to 95 years, who were systemically healthy. Roughly 9.5 milliliters of peripheral blood were drawn from each donor into EDTA-treated Vacutainer tubes. Ficoll-Paque density-gradient centrifugation was used to isolate PBMCs, with at least 7 million per sample. Trizol reagent was used to extract total RNA from the PBMCs, yielding at least 6 micrograms per sample. Naive CD45RAhigh/CD27high T cell percentages were measured by flow cytometry on a PBMC aliquot from every donor. V is clipped by 0 bases and J by 4 bases, and the sequence between their germline boundaries is 14 bases long. The CDR3 numbers 16 residues from cysteine through phenylalanine. Only the CDR3 portion is preserved as DNA: 48 bases, with reading frame beginning at the first base. The germline V gene yields SGHRS for CDR1 and YFSETQ for CDR2.

The library was made by 5' RACE. These reads were obtained on an Illumina HiSeq 2500. A second PCR of about 6 to 11 cycles was performed with a sample-barcoded 5' primer and a J-beta primer mix. Each TCR beta cDNA molecule received a unique molecular identifier from a template-switch 5' adaptor carrying 12 random nucleotides. Each sample yielded at least 2.5 million CDR3-containing paired-end reads. All of the RNA was converted into first-strand cDNA using the Mint cDNA synthesis kit, with a TRBC-specific oligonucleotide serving as the primer. Following uracil-DNA glycosylase treatment, a first 18-cycle PCR with universal primers M1SS and BC2_uni_R was performed on all cDNA. The authors' pipeline ran thus. For normalization, 1 million high-quality reads, each with a distinct molecular identifier, were randomly selected from each sample. Instead of being binned into consensus sequences, reads that shared molecular identifiers were thrown out. MiTCR, run with a Q25 quality threshold and the strictest error-elimination algorithm, handled CDR3 identification, clonotype clustering and error correction. A nonparametric unseen species model with Euler transformation was used to estimate lower-bound total TCR beta diversity. TCRdb reanalyzed the raw reads on its own, using fastp at Q25 for trimming and MiXCR for clone calling, and kept in-frame beta chains. Every distinct CDR3 protein forms one entry, paired with its most common genes and DNA. What appears here as the V and J calls and clone size reflects TCRdb's work, not the paper's. This sample holds nearly 800,000 distinct CDR3 sequences; 25% were observed only once. Under 4.5% of the sample is taken by the ten largest.

This sample was included in a study of blood T cells in healthy people across ages (dated by TCRdb to the mid-2010s). In the study overall: In model experiments, template switching captured roughly one uniquely barcoded TCR beta cDNA molecule for every two T cells. The study analyzed two additional independent replicas of 1 million unique cDNA reads from the same blood draw for two donors, one aged 18 to 29 and one aged 80 or older. The study measured age-related changes in TCR beta repertoire diversity using deep sequencing normalized with unique cDNA molecular identifiers. Four age groups were formed from the donors: young (average approximately 15 years), middle-aged (approximately 40), aged (62) and long-lived (less than 85). Broad study findings and their caveats: Conclusive comparison of naive and antigen-experienced compartments was prevented by the profiling of bulk unsorted PBMCs. As age increased, observed TCR beta diversity per million T cells dropped in a roughly linear way, and a significant reduction was already evident by age 40. The percentage of naive T cells measured by flow cytometry correlated strongly with observed TCR beta diversity. The long-lived group showed more naive CD4+ T cells, fewer expanded clones and increased TCR diversity than the aged group, suggesting age selection. Estimates of total diversity based on one million sequenced T cells were regarded as lower bounds and as underestimates. Because donor CMV infection status was unknown, age-related changes in expanded clonotypes were potentially confounded.

These data were also filed under a second study, of T cells of mothers and their children. The second paper states: Nine systemically healthy Caucasian individuals, comprising three mothers and their six children, were included as donors. cDNA synthesis used all of the extracted RNA, with roughly 1.5 ug of RNA in each 15 ul reaction. In the second PCR, sample barcodes and 2-4 random nucleotides were introduced via the M1S primer. Over 8 million TCR beta CDR3 reads were obtained for each mother, and around 3 million reads were obtained for each child. Thymic selection similarly shapes TCR recombination output in related and unrelated pairs, with minor effect from inherited differences. Related mother-child pairs always showed normalized repertoire overlap that was slightly higher than in unrelated mother-child pairs, though the difference was never significant. Persistent microchimeric T cell clones were not detected, at a sensitivity of approximately 100 clones per million clonotypes. In the study, deep NGS was used to compare the TCR beta repertoires of mothers and children, and features distinguishing related mother-child pairs from unrelated individuals were sought. Mothers averaged roughly 40 +/- 4 years of age and children averaged 11 +/- 4 years. After adapter ligation with NEBNext reagents, the libraries were sequenced on Illumina HiSeq 2000 with 100+100 nt paired-end reads. Mother and child libraries were prepared a month apart and sequenced in separate runs to prevent cross-contamination. Each donor had between about 450,000 and 2,100,000 distinct TCR beta clonotypes identified. Naive TCR beta clonotypes were estimated from low-frequency clonotypes matched to each donor's FACS-determined naive share, without sorting.

The rearrangement combines TRBV5-1 with TRBJ2-1; matching of 5 bases hints at TRBD1 as the D gene. Source material: blood. This clonotype was sampled from a boy between 10 and 17 years old in good health. This receptor carries the CDR3 CASSLEWGGAYNEQFF. The nucleotide sequence reads as follows: TGCGCCAGCAGCTTGGAGTGGGGCGGAGCTTACAATGAGCAGTTCTTC.